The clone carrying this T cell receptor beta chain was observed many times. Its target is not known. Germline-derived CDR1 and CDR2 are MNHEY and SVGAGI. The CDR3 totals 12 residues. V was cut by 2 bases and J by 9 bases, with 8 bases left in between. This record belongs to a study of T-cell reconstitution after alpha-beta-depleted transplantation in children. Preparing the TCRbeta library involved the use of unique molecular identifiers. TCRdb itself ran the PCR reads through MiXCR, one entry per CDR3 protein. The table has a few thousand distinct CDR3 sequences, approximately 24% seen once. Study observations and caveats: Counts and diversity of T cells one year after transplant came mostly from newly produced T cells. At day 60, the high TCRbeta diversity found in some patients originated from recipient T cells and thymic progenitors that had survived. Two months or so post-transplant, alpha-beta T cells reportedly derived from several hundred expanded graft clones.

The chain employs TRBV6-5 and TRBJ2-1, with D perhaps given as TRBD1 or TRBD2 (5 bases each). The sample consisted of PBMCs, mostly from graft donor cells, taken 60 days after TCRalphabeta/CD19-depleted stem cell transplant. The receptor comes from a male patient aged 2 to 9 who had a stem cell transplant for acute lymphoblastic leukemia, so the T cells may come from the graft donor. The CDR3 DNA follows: TGTGCCAGCAGTTACCCAGGGACTGAGCAGTTCTTC. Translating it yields CASSYPGTEQFF.